The entry that follows covers one T cell receptor (beta chain) sequence. The antigen this receptor binds is unknown. No base qualities exist here, and no much larger clone lies one base off it. The donors were roughly 40 Caucasian individuals from Russia, aged 6 to 90 years, who were systemically healthy. Roughly 10 milliliters of peripheral blood were drawn from each donor into EDTA-treated Vacutainer tubes. Ficoll-Paque density-gradient centrifugation was used to isolate PBMCs, with at least 6.5 million per sample. Trizol reagent was used to extract total RNA from PBMCs, with at least 5 micrograms per sample. Naive CD45RAhigh/CD27high T cell percentages were measured by flow cytometry on a PBMC aliquot from every donor. The entry originates in a study of blood T cells in healthy people across ages (dated by TCRdb to the mid-2010s). About the investigation overall: In model experiments, roughly one uniquely barcoded TCR beta cDNA molecule per two T cells was captured by template switching. Using deep sequencing normalized with unique cDNA molecular identifiers, the study measured how TCR beta repertoire diversity changes with age. The donors were divided into four age groups: young (average around 15 years), middle-aged (about 39), aged (about 60) and long-lived (about 84). To avoid experimental bias, donors of different ages were randomly spread across the sequencing lanes. The study analyzed two additional independent replicas of 1 million unique cDNA reads from the same blood draw for two donors, one aged 18 to 30 and one aged 80 or older.

Results the study describes overall, beyond this receptor: A strong correlation was found between observed TCR beta diversity and the percentage of naive T cells measured by flow cytometry. Because donor CMV infection status was unknown, age-related changes in expanded clonotypes were potentially confounded. Because profiling used bulk unsorted PBMCs, naive and antigen-experienced compartments could not be compared conclusively. Estimates of total diversity based on one million sequenced T cells were considered lower bounds and underestimates. The long-lived group showed more naive CD4+ T cells, fewer expanded clones and increased TCR diversity than the aged group, suggesting age selection. As age increased, observed TCR beta diversity per million T cells dropped in a roughly linear way, and a significant reduction was already evident by age roughly 36.

Sequences SGHTA (CDR1) and FQGTGA (CDR2) are obtained from the germline V gene. From the cysteine up to the phenylalanine, the CDR3 has a length of 22 residues. The read is trimmed to its CDR3 DNA, 66 bases read in frame from base 1. V is trimmed back by 3 bases and J by 0 bases, and the junction contains 15 bases that no gene match accounts for. Receptor libraries were prepared by 5' RACE. The instrument was an Illumina HiSeq 2500. The second PCR ran for roughly 7 to 12 cycles and used a J-beta primer mix along with a sample-barcoded 5' primer. Each TCR beta cDNA molecule received a unique molecular identifier from a template-switch 5' adaptor carrying 12 random nucleotides. Each sample yielded at least 2.5 million CDR3-containing paired-end reads. The Mint cDNA synthesis kit, primed by a TRBC-specific oligonucleotide, was used to synthesize first-strand cDNA from all RNA. Following uracil-DNA glycosylase treatment, a first 18-cycle PCR with universal primers M1SS and BC2_uni_R was performed on all cDNA. On the authors' methods: For normalization, 1 million high-quality reads, each with a distinct molecular identifier, were randomly selected from each sample. Reads with shared molecular identifiers were discarded instead of being binned into consensus sequences. MiTCR, run with a Q25 quality threshold and the strictest error-elimination algorithm, handled CDR3 identification, clonotype clustering and error correction. A nonparametric unseen species model with Euler transformation was used to estimate lower-bound total TCR beta diversity. TCRdb itself trimmed the public reads at Q25 with fastp, ran MiXCR and retained productive beta chains. When rows share a CDR3 protein, they turn into one entry using the most common DNA and genes. The authors' filters were not applied to this entry. The sample yields approximately 800,000 distinct CDR3 sequences; about 56% were counted once. Roughly 25% of the sample comes from the top ten.

The chain couples TRBV7-3 to TRBJ2-2, with 14 central nucleotides matching TRBD2. Sample: blood. The clonotype comes from a man aged 40-49 years in good health. The DNA sequence is TGTGCCAGCAGCTTCCCGCCGACTAGCGGGGGGGGTCACCTAACGAACACCGGGGAGCTGTTTTTT. This gives the protein CASSFPPTSGGGHLTNTGELFF.